This T cell receptor beta chain is drawn from a study of technical replicates of blood from several donors. Germline lookup yields CDR1 SGHDT and CDR2 YYEEEE. This CDR3 has 12 amino acids. The V gene lost 3 bases and the J gene lost 4 bases, with 7 bases spanning the gap. Libraries were prepared by immunoSEQ multiplex PCR; TCRdb keeps only in-frame clonotypes and omits some of them. The table lists around 60,000 clones, about 91% of them singletons. Sequenced sample: PBMCs. This TCR derives from a human donor in good health. Some clones in this sample may be carry-over from other donors' samples. The chain couples TRBV5-6 to TRBJ1-2; no reliable D call. The CDR3 region is CASSSNVYGYTF. The DNA of the CDR3 is TGTGCCAGCAGCTCCAATGTCTATGGCTACACCTTC.